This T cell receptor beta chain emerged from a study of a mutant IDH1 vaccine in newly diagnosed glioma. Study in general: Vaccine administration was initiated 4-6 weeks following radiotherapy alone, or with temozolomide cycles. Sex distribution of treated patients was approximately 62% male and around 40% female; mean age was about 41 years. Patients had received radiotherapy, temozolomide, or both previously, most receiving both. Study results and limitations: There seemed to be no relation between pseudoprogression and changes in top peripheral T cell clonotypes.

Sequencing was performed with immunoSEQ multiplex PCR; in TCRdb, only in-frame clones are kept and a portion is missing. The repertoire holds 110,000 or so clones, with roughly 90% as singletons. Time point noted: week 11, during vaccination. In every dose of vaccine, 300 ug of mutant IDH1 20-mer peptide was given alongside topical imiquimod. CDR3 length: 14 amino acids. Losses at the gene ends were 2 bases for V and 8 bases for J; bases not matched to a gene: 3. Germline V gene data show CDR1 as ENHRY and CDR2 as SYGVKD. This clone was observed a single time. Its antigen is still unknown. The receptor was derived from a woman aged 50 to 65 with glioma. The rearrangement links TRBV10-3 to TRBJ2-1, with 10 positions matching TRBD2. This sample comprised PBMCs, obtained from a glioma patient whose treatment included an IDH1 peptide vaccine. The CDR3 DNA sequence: TGTGCCATCAGTGAGCTAGCGGGAGACGATGAGCAGTTCTTC. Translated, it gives CAISELAGDDEQFF.